This record covers a single T cell receptor beta chain. This sample is part of a study of blood T cell repertoires in COVID-19. Method: immunoSEQ multiplex PCR; TCRdb's copy keeps in-frame clones and lacks some. Seen here are about 230,000 clones, around 88% observed once, and the top ten hold roughly 5.8%. This CDR3 contains 16 residues. Germline V gene lookup returns CDR1 SGHDT and CDR2 YYEEEE. V gave up 5 bases and J gave up 6 bases; unmatched junction bases: 12. What was sequenced was peripheral blood. The source is a man aged 80 or over with acute or convalescent COVID-19. V usage is TRBV5-6 and J usage is TRBJ2-1; 9 bases line up with TRBD2. The CDR3 sequence is CASRQFGWREGNEQFF. DNA for the CDR3: TGTGCCAGCAGACAATTCGGCTGGCGGGAGGGCAATGAGCAGTTCTTC.